This T cell receptor beta chain was profiled in a study of blood T cell repertoires in COVID-19. Study context: The study drew acute and convalescent COVID-19 samples from the United States, Italy and Spain. PBMCs, B-cell-depleted T cells, or T cells were the source of the cDNA or gDNA that made up the material.

Here immunoSEQ multiplex PCR was the method, and the copy in TCRdb shows in-frame clones only, minus some. Here the sample spans approximately 210,000 clones, about 86% being singletons. The germline V gene has CDR1 KGHSH and CDR2 LQKENI. This CDR3 spans 14 amino acids. Trimming cost V 3 bases and J 3 bases, with 9 bases left between them. Sequencing was carried out using peripheral blood. The chain has TRBV18 and TRBJ1-5, with D hard to call. The TCR sequence derives from a woman aged 45-59 years with acute or convalescent COVID-19. This chain's CDR3 is CASSPRGANQPQHF. The CDR3 DNA sequence: TGTGCCAGCTCACCCCGAGGAGCCAATCAGCCCCAGCATTTT.